The entry below describes one T cell receptor beta chain. Trimming pared 5 bases from V and 9 bases from J, leaving 10 bases between. The CDR3 is 12 amino acids. Germline loops: CDR1 MNHEY, CDR2 SVGAGI. This sample is part of a study of cytomegalovirus exposure and HLA in healthy donors. It was with 60 Vbeta and 13 Jbeta primers that the PCR ran. Profiling relied on immunoSEQ multiplex PCR, and the TCRdb table lists in-frame clones only, not all of them. The data contain nearly 110,000 clones, 60% to 80% of them seen just once; the ten biggest clones take up about 2%. The chain uses TRBV6-5 and TRBJ2-2; D might be TRBD1 (6 bases). What was sequenced was PBMCs. This TCR was recovered from a man aged 18-30 years in good health and CMV-seronegative. DNA of the CDR3: TGTGCCAGCAGTCTAGGGGGACGGGAGCTGTTTTTT. The encoded protein is CASSLGGRELFF.